This TCR beta chain was sequenced in a study of blood T cell repertoires in COVID-19. Study information: The study drew acute and convalescent COVID-19 samples from the United States, Italy and Spain. From T cells, B-cell-depleted T cells, or PBMCs came the material, which was cDNA or gDNA.

Participant age was roughly 18 to 95 years, and participants resided in 25 or so US areas. Authors' processing steps: For nucleated cells, counts were estimated from reference gene primer amplification. Libraries were prepared by immunoSEQ multiplex PCR; TCRdb keeps only in-frame clonotypes and omits some of them. The V and J calls and the clone size are those of that table, but D and trimming were determined from the DNA. The repertoire holds about 190,000 clones, with about 88% as singletons. The specimen was PBMCs or T cells enriched from blood (not recorded which). The TCR was taken from a woman in her 30s who had recovered from COVID-19.

The CDR3 is CASSLVQGAPWGKLFF. CDR3 in DNA: TGTGCCAGCAGCTTAGTTCAGGGGGCCCCCTGGGGAAAACTGTTTTTT. The V gene is TRBV7-9, the J gene TRBJ1-4; TRBD1 matches at 8 bases. Germline V gene lookup returns CDR1 SEHNR and CDR2 FQNEAQ (reference sequence). Losses at the gene ends were 1 base for V and 10 bases for J; bases not matched to a gene: 11. The CDR3 runs 16 residues.